These 10 T cell receptor beta chains originate from one sample sequenced in a study of cytomegalovirus exposure and HLA in healthy donors. This PCR relied on a set of 60 Vbeta primers and 13 Jbeta primers. Produced via immunoSEQ multiplex PCR; TCRdb's table is partial and in-frame only. The table has more than 100,000 clones, about 9.2% seen once; the top ten hold roughly 6.4%. The sequencing input was PBMCs. The receptor source for this set is a woman between 35 and 50 years old in good health and CMV-seropositive.

The chain is built from TRBV7-9 and TRBJ2-5; D may be TRBD2 (5 bases). Trimming removed 5 bases at V and 6 bases at J, with 16 bases between. Per germline, CDR1 SEHNR and CDR2 FQNEAQ (reference sequence). CDR3 length: 14 residues. CDR3 nucleotide sequence: TGTGCCAGCAGCCCCGGGGAAAACCGGAAGACCCAGTACTTC. This codes for CASSPGENRKTQYF.

This clone was counted a few times. The chain links TRBV6-1 to TRBJ1-5, with no clear D. Between the trimmed V and J ends, which lost 7 bases and 3 bases, there was a span of 13 bases. CDR3 length equals 14 residues. Germline CDR1 reads MNHNS; CDR2 reads SASEGT. For the CDR3, the DNA is TGTGCCAGCACCGAGGGCAGTCCCAATCAGCCCCAGCATTTT. This encodes CASTEGSPNQPQHF.

The V gene is TRBV4-1, the J gene TRBJ1-2, with D possibly matching TRBD1 (5 bases). The CDR3 totals 16 residues. Trimming left V 3 bases short and J 4 bases short, with 18 bases between. CDR1 is MGHRA, CDR2 YSYEKL, per germline. This CDR3 is CASSHRSRARGYGYTF. For the CDR3, the DNA is TGCGCCAGCAGCCACAGGTCCAGGGCCCGCGGCTATGGCTACACCTTC.

V usage is TRBV5-6 and J usage is TRBJ2-5; TRBD1 is a possible D gene (5 bases). V lost 0 bases and J 4 bases, leaving 7 bases between the germline ends. The CDR3 covers 13 residues. Germline lookup yields CDR1 SGHDT and CDR2 YYEEEE. This CDR3 is CASSLAGAETQYF. In DNA form, the CDR3 reads TGTGCCAGCAGCTTGGCTGGGGCAGAGACCCAGTACTTC.

This chain joins TRBV2 and TRBJ1-1, with TRBD1 identical over 8 bases. In germline, CDR1 is SNHLY, CDR2 FYNNEI. V was clipped by 8 bases and J by 5 bases; unmatched bases: 10. This CDR3 is built from 14 residues. The CDR3 nucleotides are TGTGCCAGCTGGGCCCAGGGGGCGCTGACTGAAGCTTTCTTT. It translates to CASWAQGALTEAFF.

The chain joins TRBV5-1 to TRBJ1-4; a weak D match, TRBD1 (5 bases). This CDR3 spans 18 amino acids. CDR1 is SGHRS, CDR2 YFSETQ, per germline. V was trimmed by 4 bases and J by 0 bases, leaving 19 bases between them. The CDR3 spells CASSASQGGLATNEKLFF. The CDR3 DNA reads as TGCGCCAGCAGCGCCTCCCAGGGAGGCCTTGCAACTAATGAAAAACTGTTTTTT.

The gene calls are TRBV11-3 and TRBJ2-3, with TRBD2 identical over 11 bases. The V segment lost 5 bases and the J segment 6 bases; nucleotides outside the gene matches: 7. This CDR3 is 15 amino acids long. Germline CDR1 is SGHNT and CDR2 is YENEEA. CDR3 bases: TGTGCCAGCAGCAGGCTAGCGGGGGGACTGGATACGCAGTATTTT. It codes for CASSRLAGGLDTQYF.

V is TRBV5-1 and J is TRBJ1-6; TRBD1 is a possible D gene (5 bases). V gave up 0 bases and J gave up 13 bases, with 20 bases separating them. This CDR3 is built from 16 residues. The germline V gene has CDR1 SGHRS and CDR2 YFSETQ. The CDR3 region has the DNA TGCGCCAGCAGCTTGGGGGGCCGAGGCGCTGAAGGTCCCCTCCACTTT. Translation gives CASSLGGRGAEGPLHF. The variable domain in full, with the rest retrieved from reference TRBV5-1 and TRBJ1-6, is KAGVTQTPRYLIKTRGQQVTLSCSPISGHRSVSWYQQTPGQGLQFLFEYFSETQRNKGNFPGRFSGRQFSNSRSEMNVSTLELGDSALYLCASSLGGRGAEGPLHFGNGTRLTVT.

This chain joins TRBV29-1 and TRBJ1-1; 8 bases map to TRBD1. The CDR3 length is 14 residues. Germline V gives CDR1 SQVTM, CDR2 ANQGSEA. Trimming cost V 7 bases and J 0 bases; bases outside gene matches: 7. This chain's CDR3 is CSAGQGYVNTEAFF. CDR3 DNA: TGCAGCGCTGGACAGGGCTACGTGAACACTGAAGCTTTCTTT.

V and J are TRBV15 and TRBJ2-1, with D tentatively TRBD2 (6 bases). From germline, CDR1 is LNHNV and CDR2 YYDKDF (reference sequence). Trimming left V 0 bases short and J 7 bases short, with 16 bases between. This CDR3 region has 16 residues. CDR3 sequence: CATSRDYGGMKNEQFF. CDR3 DNA sequence: TGTGCCACCAGCAGAGATTACGGGGGAATGAAAAATGAGCAGTTCTTC.